A single T cell receptor (beta chain) is shown here with its context. This sample is drawn from a study of shared clonotypes between healthy human individuals. Study at large: A couple of women and a few men aged 18 to 49 made up the donors.

Germline V gene sequence: CDR1 SGHNT, CDR2 YYREEE (reference sequence). V gave up 3 bases and J gave up 3 bases; unmatched junction bases: 6. This CDR3 has 16 residues. Over several immunoSEQ plates, each subset's genomic DNA was distributed in even portions. Sequencing was performed with immunoSEQ multiplex PCR; in TCRdb, only in-frame clones are kept and a portion is missing. This table holds about 2.5 million clones, around 93% found once. Donors were healthy HIV-negative adults without recently reported acute infections or vaccinations. The donors were all Caucasian adults (living in Nashville, Tennessee).

Sequenced material: naive CD4+ T cells from PBMCs. Described subset: CD45RA+ positively selected. The chain uses TRBV5-4 and TRBJ2-2, with 9 bases lining up with TRBD1. This receptor was identified in a man aged 18 to 35 in good health. Some clones in this sample may be carry-over from other donors' samples. The CDR3 region has the DNA TGTGCCAGCAGCTCGAGGGGACAGGGCTACACCGGGGAGCTGTTTTTT. It translates to CASSSRGQGYTGELFF.